The TCR beta chain under discussion was sequenced for a study of T and B cells in COVID-19 patients. As for the study in general: Critical illness requiring mechanical ventilation or extracorporeal membrane oxygenation affected three fifths of the roughly 20 active-infection patients. Comorbidities linked to unfavorable COVID-19 outcome were present in about 90% of the roughly 20 active-infection patients.

From blood, roughly 220-550 ng of genomic DNA served as TRB template. The CDR3 consists of 13 residues. The germline gives CDR1 LNHDA, CDR2 SQIVND (reference sequence). V lost 1 base to trimming and J lost 1 base, with 4 bases between them. Multiplex PCR with BIOMED2 TRB-A/B primer pools amplified TRB rearrangements. TCRdb used MiXCR to reprocess the multiplex PCR reads, holding one entry per CDR3 protein. Of 13,000 to 15,000 distinct CDR3 sequences listed, 28% were seen once; the top ten hold around 7%. This clonotype ranks as medium-sized (0.01 to 0.1%). The target antigen is unknown. Notes on the study in general: The recovered cohort had some 2,000 exclusive TCR clusters, including 30 to 40 low generation probability clusters.

This receptor was obtained from a human donor who had recovered from COVID-19. The sequencing input was blood. The chain links TRBV19 to TRBJ2-5, with D unresolved. DNA for the CDR3: TGTGCCAGTAGTATAGGGTTCCAAGAGACCCAGTACTTC. It specifies CASSIGFQETQYF.